The 32 T cell receptor beta chains reported below all come from one sample, sequenced in a study of shared clonotypes between healthy human individuals. The data were produced by immunoSEQ multiplex PCR, yet TCRdb's version contains in-frame clones alone and is incomplete. The sample comprises about 1,900,000 clones, 85% to 95% of which are singletons, and under 1.5% rests with the top ten. As defined, naive CD8 cells were CD45RO-negative and positively selected for CCR7, with terminally differentiated effector memory CD45RA+ cells excluded. Material: naive CD8+ T cells sorted from blood. The receptor set was obtained from a man between 18 and 35 years old in good health.

Remarks on this clone: The same CDR3 arises from other DNA sequences in this sample as well. The V and J genes are TRBV6-5 and TRBJ2-1; D is possibly TRBD1 or TRBD2 (5 bases each). The CDR3 extends over 16 amino acids. Germline V gene sequence: CDR1 MNHEY, CDR2 SVGAGI. The V end lost 0 bases, the J end lost 1 base, and 10 bases lay between the germline ends. CDR3: CASSYSIGESYNEQFF. The CDR3 nucleotides are TGTGCCAGCAGTTACTCGATAGGGGAGTCCTACAATGAGCAGTTCTTC.

The chain combines TRBV9 with TRBJ2-6, with D hard to call. The V gene lost 1 base and the J gene lost 0 bases, with 11 bases spanning the gap. The CDR3 spans 17 residues. Germline V gene data show CDR1 as SGDLS and CDR2 as YYNGEE. Here the CDR3 reads CASSVSVTPSGANVLTF. DNA for the CDR3: TGTGCCAGCAGCGTAAGTGTTACCCCCTCTGGGGCCAACGTCCTGACTTTC.

This chain uses TRBV4-1 with TRBJ2-7; tentative D call: TRBD1 (6 bases). Per germline, CDR1 MGHRA and CDR2 YSYEKL. There are 13 residues in the CDR3. Trimming left V 4 bases short and J 5 bases short, with 12 bases between. Here the CDR3 DNA reads TGCGCCAGCAGCCCAGGGGAATGGGACGAGCAGTACTTC. Translated: CASSPGEWDEQYF.

This rearrangement joins TRBV6-1 to TRBJ2-7; no reliable D call. V dropped 4 bases and J dropped 0 bases, with 10 bases sitting between them. Germline CDR1 is MNHNS and CDR2 is SASEGT. This CDR3 comprises 14 residues. The chain's CDR3 is CASSVRRSSYEQYF. Written as DNA, the CDR3 is TGTGCCAGCAGTGTAAGGCGTTCCTCCTACGAGCAGTACTTC.

The chain joins TRBV9 to TRBJ2-4; D gene uncertain. From germline, CDR1 is SGDLS and CDR2 YYNGEE. V dropped 0 bases and J dropped 8 bases, with 15 bases sitting between them. The CDR3 covers 15 residues. The CDR3: CASSVAGSLSYIQYF. As DNA, the CDR3 is TGTGCCAGCAGCGTAGCGGGCAGTTTGTCGTACATTCAGTACTTC.

The chain combines TRBV10-2 with TRBJ2-7; TRBD2 is a possible D gene (6 bases). Germline V gene lookup returns CDR1 WSHSY and CDR2 SAAADI. The length of the CDR3 is 14 residues. Trimming left V 0 bases short and J 5 bases short, with 11 bases between. In DNA form, the CDR3 reads TGCGCCAGCAGTGAGTCGGGACTGGATCACGAGCAGTACTTC. It yields the protein CASSESGLDHEQYF.

The chain recombines TRBV11-2 with TRBJ2-2, with TRBD2 identical over 7 bases. CDR3 length equals 15 residues. Germline loops: CDR1 SGHAT, CDR2 FQNNGV. The junction had 11 bases not matched to a gene; V was cut back by 8 bases and J by 5 bases. CDR3 DNA: TGTGCCAGCCTCCCCCTGGCGGGAGTAACCGGGGAGCTGTTTTTT. Residues: CASLPLAGVTGELFF.

The CDR3 DNA sequence: TGCGCCAGCAGTGAGTCGACGGGAGGTCCCTACAATGAGCAGTTCTTC. Translated: CASSESTGGPYNEQFF. This sequence joins TRBV10-1 and TRBJ2-1; 7 nucleotides agree with TRBD2. Germline lookup yields CDR1 WNHNN and CDR2 SYGVQD (reference sequence). With V trimmed by 0 bases and J by 2 bases, 4 bases remained unmatched. The CDR3 consists of 16 residues.

The V call is TRBV27, the J call TRBJ2-3; D is uncertain. CDR3 size: 16 residues. From germline, CDR1 is MNHEY and CDR2 SMNVEV (reference sequence). Trimming removed 2 bases from V and 3 bases from J, with 15 bases in between. DNA of the CDR3: TGTGCCAGCAGTTTAGCTGGGCCCGAGGATACAGATACGCAGTATTTT. This sequence encodes CASSLAGPEDTDTQYF.

The chain uses TRBV6-5 and TRBJ1-4; D is ambiguous. CDR1 and CDR2 from the germline V gene are MNHEY and SVGAGI. CDR3 size: 14 residues. The V gene lost 4 bases and the J gene lost 4 bases, with 10 bases spanning the gap. The CDR3 sequence is CASSLNSFNEKLFF. CDR3 nucleotide sequence: TGTGCCAGCAGTTTAAATAGTTTTAATGAAAAACTGTTTTTT.

Worth noting for this clone: This same CDR3 is encoded by further DNA sequences in the sample. This sequence joins TRBV19 and TRBJ1-5, with TRBD1 identical over 7 bases. The CDR3 is 13 residues long. Germline CDR1 reads LNHDA; CDR2 reads SQIVND (reference sequence). V dropped 8 bases and J dropped 3; count of bases not matched to a gene: 4. CDR3: CASDDRDNQPQHF. The CDR3 DNA is TGTGCCAGTGACGACAGGGACAATCAGCCCCAGCATTTT. The full variable domain, with the rest looked up from reference TRBV19 and TRBJ1-5, is DGGITQSPKYLFRKEGQNVTLSCEQNLNHDAMYWYRQDPGQGLRLIYYSQIVNDFQKGDIAEGYSVSREKKESFPLTVTSAQKNPTAFYLCASDDRDNQPQHFGDGTRLSIL.

A note on this clone: At the DNA level, this CDR3 is encoded by other sequences in the same sample as well. V is TRBV30 and J is TRBJ1-5; TRBD1 agrees at 7 bases. Germline assignment: CDR1 GTSNPN and CDR2 SVGIG (reference sequence). V lost 2 bases to trimming and J lost 7 bases; unmatched junction nucleotides: 5. The CDR3 is made up of 13 amino acids. The CDR3 DNA sequence: TGTGCCTGGAGTTTGCAGGGGGGACAGCCCCAGCATTTT. Translating it yields CAWSLQGGQPQHF.

V and J are TRBV4-1 and TRBJ1-6, with 8 bases aligning to TRBD1. This CDR3 comprises 17 residues. V was pared by 4 bases and J by 4 bases, with 9 bases of the junction left unmatched. In germline, CDR1 is MGHRA, CDR2 YSYEKL. The CDR3 DNA is TGCGCCAGCAGCCTCGGGACAGGTGGGGTTTATAATTCACCCCTCCACTTT. It codes for CASSLGTGGVYNSPLHF.

V usage is TRBV5-1 and J usage is TRBJ1-2; D may be TRBD1 (6 bases). V lost 7 bases and J lost 5, with 21 bases in between. The germline V gene encodes CDR1 SGHRS and CDR2 YFSETQ. This CDR3 is built from 15 residues. In DNA, the CDR3 is TGCGCCAGCTCCTCAGACCGGGGGCTCGGGTATGGCTACACCTTC. Translation: CASSSDRGLGYGYTF.

The chain combines TRBV27 with TRBJ2-7; 10 bases are shared with TRBD1. This CDR3 region has 16 residues. CDR1 is MNHEY, CDR2 SMNVEV, per germline (reference sequence). V was clipped by 2 bases and J by 3 bases; unmatched bases: 7. The CDR3 region has the DNA TGTGCCAGCAGTTTAGATGGGACAGGGGCTTACTACGAGCAGTACTTC. Amino acids: CASSLDGTGAYYEQYF.

Note on this clone: The sample holds other DNA sequences that translate to the same CDR3. The V call is TRBV27, the J call TRBJ2-7, with a possible D match to TRBD2 (6 bases). Trimming left V 0 bases short and J 4 bases short, with 7 bases between. The CDR3 is made up of 13 amino acids. Per the germline V gene, CDR1 is MNHEY and CDR2 is SMNVEV (reference sequence). The CDR3 sequence: CASSLSAGYEQYF. CDR3 coding DNA: TGTGCCAGCAGTTTATCTGCGGGGTACGAGCAGTACTTC.

The V call is TRBV2, the J call TRBJ2-5; 7 nucleotides line up with TRBD1. Germline CDR1 and CDR2: SNHLY and FYNNEI. Trimming removed 4 bases from V and 5 bases from J; junction bases left unmatched: 16. The CDR3 sequence is 17 residues long. In DNA form, the CDR3 reads TGTGCCAGCAGTGTGCAGGAATTAGGGGGCTTTGGGGAGACCCAGTACTTC. Protein: CASSVQELGGFGETQYF.

The chain has TRBV13 and TRBJ1-5; D possibly corresponds to TRBD1 (5 bases). V was shortened by 4 bases and J by 4 bases, with 5 bases between the two germline ends. The CDR3 spans 12 residues. Germline-derived CDR1 and CDR2 are PRHDT and FYEKMQ (reference sequence). CDR3 sequence reads: CASSSGNQPQHF. The CDR3, as DNA: TGTGCCAGCAGCTCAGGGAATCAGCCCCAGCATTTT.

The rearrangement uses TRBV2 and TRBJ2-7; a possible D gene is TRBD1 (5 bases). This CDR3 is 15 amino acids long. Per the germline V gene, CDR1 is SNHLY and CDR2 is FYNNEI. Between the trimmed V and J ends, which lost 3 bases and 5 bases, there was a span of 17 bases. CDR3 coding DNA: TGTGCCAGCAGTGAGAAGGGGCCCCATAGGGACGAGCAGTACTTC. Translating it yields CASSEKGPHRDEQYF.

The chain combines TRBV9 with TRBJ1-4; D is undetermined. Trimming pared 3 bases from V and 0 bases from J, leaving 6 bases between. The CDR3 is 14 residues long. Germline V gene lookup returns CDR1 SGDLS and CDR2 YYNGEE. Written as DNA, the CDR3 is TGTGCCAGCAGCGCGGGCCCAACTAATGAAAAACTGTTTTTT. Its protein is CASSAGPTNEKLFF.

The chain is built from TRBV7-9 and TRBJ2-2, with TRBD1 matching over 7 bases. The V gene's germline CDR1 is SEHNR and CDR2 FQNEAQ (reference sequence). The CDR3 has 14 amino acids. V dropped 1 base and J dropped 6; count of bases not matched to a gene: 2. The CDR3 reads CASSLDRGPGELFF. The DNA for the CDR3 is TGTGCCAGCAGCTTAGACAGGGGACCCGGGGAGCTGTTTTTT.

The CDR3 nucleotides are TGTGCCAGCAGCCACAAGGGGTTTTCCTACGAGCAGTACTTC. It yields the protein CASSHKGFSYEQYF. J is TRBJ2-7 and V is TRBV27; D might be TRBD1 (5 bases). V shed 6 bases and J shed 1 base, with 13 bases lying between them. The CDR3 contains 14 residues. Germline V gives CDR1 MNHEY, CDR2 SMNVEV (reference sequence).

J is TRBJ2-7 and V is TRBV19; 9 bases match TRBD1. This CDR3 comprises 16 residues. Trimming took 3 bases from V and 3 from J; bases not matched to a gene: 9. Germline V gives CDR1 LNHDA, CDR2 SQIVND (reference sequence). This CDR3 reads CASSMVSGTGLYEQYF. The CDR3 bases are TGTGCCAGTAGTATGGTCTCCGGGACAGGGCTCTACGAGCAGTACTTC.

V usage is TRBV29-1 and J usage is TRBJ2-7; 7 bases agree with TRBD1. Unmatched junction bases numbered 17, after V lost 5 bases and J lost 1 base. The CDR3 runs 17 residues. Germline V gives CDR1 SQVTM, CDR2 ANQGSEA. CDR3 nucleotide sequence: TGCAGCGTTACCACACAAATACAGGGGCTGGTTTCCTACGAGCAGTACTTC. It codes for CSVTTQIQGLVSYEQYF.

The rearrangement links TRBV15 to TRBJ1-5; D may be TRBD1 (6 bases). This CDR3 is 12 amino acids long. CDR1 is LNHNV and CDR2 is YYDKDF in the germline V gene (reference sequence). V was cut by 7 bases and J by 2 bases, with 6 bases left in between. CDR3 DNA sequence: TGTGCCACCACAGGGGGCAATCAGCCCCAGCATTTT. This translates into CATTGGNQPQHF.

The CDR3 region has the DNA TGCGCCAGCAGCCAAGCCGGGTCGAGGACTTGGGAGCAGTTCTTC. It encodes CASSQAGSRTWEQFF. The chain has TRBV4-1 and TRBJ2-1, with a weak D call TRBD2 (5 bases). The CDR3 is 15 amino acids. Trimming removed 1 base at V and 10 bases at J, with 17 bases between. The V gene's germline CDR1 is MGHRA and CDR2 YSYEKL.

The V call is TRBV11-2, the J call TRBJ2-3; 9 nucleotides line up with TRBD2. Trimming at V came to 3 bases and at J to 3 bases, leaving 7 bases not matched to a gene. The CDR3 has 16 amino acids. Germline V gene sequence: CDR1 SGHAT, CDR2 FQNNGV. The CDR3, as DNA: TGTGCCAGCAGCTTGTTTAGCGGGGGTCTAACAGATACGCAGTATTTT. It yields the protein CASSLFSGGLTDTQYF.

The sample holds one count of this clone. The chain carries TRBV10-3 and TRBJ2-1, with 8 nucleotides matching TRBD2. The CDR3 is 16 residues long. Trimming at V came to 2 bases and at J to 4 bases, leaving 7 bases not matched to a gene. Germline CDR1 ENHRY, CDR2 SYGVKD. This CDR3 reads CAISELAGVRYNEQFF. CDR3 DNA: TGTGCCATCAGTGAGCTAGCGGGTGTTCGGTACAATGAGCAGTTCTTC.

This rearrangement joins TRBV6-5 to TRBJ1-2; D gene ambiguous. From germline, CDR1 is MNHEY and CDR2 SVGAGI. V was pared by 2 bases and J by 0 bases, with 7 bases between. The CDR3 extends over 14 amino acids. CDR3 in amino acids: CASSYLAANYGYTF. DNA of the CDR3: TGTGCCAGCAGTTACCTGGCGGCTAACTATGGCTACACCTTC.

The chain links TRBV7-2 to TRBJ2-2; 8 positions match TRBD2. V shed 6 bases, J shed 4 bases, and the junction held 10 bases outside the gene matches. This CDR3 region has 16 residues. Germline assignment: CDR1 SGHTA and CDR2 FQGNSA. The CDR3 DNA reads TGTGCCAGCAGAGCCGGGACTAGTGATAGCACCGGGGAGCTGTTTTTT. It specifies CASRAGTSDSTGELFF.

Concerning this clone itself: Other DNA sequences in the sample encode the same CDR3. The genes are TRBV27 and TRBJ2-7; D possibly uses TRBD1 or TRBD2 (6 bases each). The CDR3 loop spans 13 amino acids. Trimming removed 2 bases at V and 3 bases at J, with 8 bases between. Germline CDR1 and CDR2: MNHEY and SMNVEV (reference sequence). CDR3 sequence reads: CASSLGGLYEQYF. The CDR3 DNA follows: TGTGCCAGCAGTTTAGGGGGGCTCTACGAGCAGTACTTC.

As to this clone: Other DNA sequences in the same sample also yield this CDR3. The chain employs TRBV13 and TRBJ2-7; 8 bases agree with TRBD1. The CDR3 consists of 13 residues. With 3 bases clipped from V and 4 bases from J, the junction kept 2 bases outside the gene matches. Germline V gives CDR1 PRHDT, CDR2 FYEKMQ (reference sequence). The CDR3 reads CASSFQGAYEQYF. Here the CDR3 DNA reads TGTGCCAGCAGCTTTCAGGGGGCGTACGAGCAGTACTTC.